At least ten counts were recorded for the clone carrying this TCR beta chain. Its target is not known. Sequenced by immunoSEQ multiplex PCR; TCRdb stores in-frame clones only, minus some. Of some 92,000 clones in the sample, around 86% were seen once. The sample comes from a study of radiotherapy plus CTLA-4 blockade in lung cancer. Study-level findings and limits: The study found tumor-derived TCR clones expanded in blood after radiotherapy plus ipilimumab. Reportedly, early blood T cell clone dynamics best predicted response, with interferon-beta.

Germline CDR1 is SNHLY and CDR2 is FYNNEI. The CDR3 covers 12 residues. Trimming stripped 5 bases from V and 8 bases from J, with 10 bases between. The TCR originated in a human donor with non-small cell lung cancer who had a partial response to radiotherapy plus ipilimumab. The sequences come from peripheral blood, collected from a patient treated with radiotherapy plus ipilimumab. The chain has TRBV2 and TRBJ2-4; possible D gene TRBD1, 5 bases. CDR3 nucleotide sequence: TGTGCCAGCAGTCAGGCCAGGGACATTCAGTACTTC. Protein product: CASSQARDIQYF.